This T cell receptor (beta chain) is from a study of shared clonotypes between healthy human individuals. This clone was seen a handful of times. The antigen is unknown. Notes on the study in general: Clonotype sharing across donors was expected to vary with sequencing depth. Generally, naive subsets came out with larger estimated richness than memory subsets.

Some clones are missing from TCRdb's copy, which holds only in-frame ones; the method was immunoSEQ multiplex PCR. The table has some 1,400,000 clones, roughly 96% seen once; the top ten hold approximately 1%. The CDR3 is 15 amino acids. Germline lookup yields CDR1 SGHRS and CDR2 YFSETQ. After removal of 2 bases from V and 1 base from J, the junction contained 1 base not matched to a gene. This chain uses TRBV5-1 with TRBJ2-2; 8 bases are a match to TRBD1. The sequence came from a man aged 25 to 40 in good health. Input material: naive CD4+ T cells sorted from blood. Subset given: CD45RA+ positively selected. The CDR3 reads CASSFRGQNTGELFF. Written as DNA, the CDR3 is TGCGCCAGCAGCTTCAGGGGGCAGAACACCGGGGAGCTGTTTTTT.